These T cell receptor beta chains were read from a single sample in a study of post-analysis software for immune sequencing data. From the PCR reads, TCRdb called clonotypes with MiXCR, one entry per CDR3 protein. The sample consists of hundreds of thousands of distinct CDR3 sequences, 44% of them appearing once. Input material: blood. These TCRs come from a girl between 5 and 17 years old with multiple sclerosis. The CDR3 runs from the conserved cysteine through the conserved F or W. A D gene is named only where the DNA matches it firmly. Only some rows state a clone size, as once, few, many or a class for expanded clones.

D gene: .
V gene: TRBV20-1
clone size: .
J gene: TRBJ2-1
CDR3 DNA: TGCAGTGCCCCGGAAGGCGGCTCCTACAATGAGCAGTTCTTC
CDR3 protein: CSAPEGGSYNEQFF

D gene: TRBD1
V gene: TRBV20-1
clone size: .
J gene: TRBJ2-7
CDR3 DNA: TGCAGTGCTAGCCTCGGGGACAGGGTCTACGAGCAGTACTTC
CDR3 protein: CSASLGDRVYEQYF

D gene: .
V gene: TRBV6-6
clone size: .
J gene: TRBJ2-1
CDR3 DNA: TGTGCCAGCAGTTGGCCTGAGGCTGATGAGCAGTTCTTC
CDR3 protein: CASSWPEADEQFF

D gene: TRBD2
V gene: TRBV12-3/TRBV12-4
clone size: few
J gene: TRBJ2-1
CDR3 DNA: TGTGCCAGCAGACTAGCGGGAGGGCCGAATGAGCAGTTCTTC
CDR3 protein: CASRLAGGPNEQFF

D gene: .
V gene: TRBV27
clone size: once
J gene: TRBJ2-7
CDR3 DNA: TGTGCCAGCAGTTCCCTGGGCCCGGGGAGGTACGAGCAGTACTTC
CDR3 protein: CASSSLGPGRYEQYF

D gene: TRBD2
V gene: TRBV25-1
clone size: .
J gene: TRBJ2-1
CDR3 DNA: TGTGCCAGCAGTGGGGTAGCGGGGGCCTTTCTTTTGCGCTCCTACAATGAGCAGTTCTTC
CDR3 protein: CASSGVAGAFLLRSYNEQFF

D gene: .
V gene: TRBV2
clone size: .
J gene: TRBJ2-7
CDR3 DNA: TGTGCCAGCAGCCGGACGACCGGGTACTTC
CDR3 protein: CASSRTTGYF

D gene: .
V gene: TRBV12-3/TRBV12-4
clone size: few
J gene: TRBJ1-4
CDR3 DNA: TGTGCCAGCAGTCCACCAGGGTACGTGAAACTGTTTTTT
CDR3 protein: CASSPPGYVKLFF

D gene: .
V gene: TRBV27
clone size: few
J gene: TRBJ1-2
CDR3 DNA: TGTGCCAGCAGTTTATTGGCCCCCCTATCCGGGACGGACTATGGCTACACCTTC
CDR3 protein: CASSLLAPLSGTDYGYTF

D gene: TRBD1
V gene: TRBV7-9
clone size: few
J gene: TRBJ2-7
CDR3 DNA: TGTGCCAGCAGCTCCTGGGGCGGACAGGGGTCCTACGAGCAGTACTTC
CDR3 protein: CASSSWGGQGSYEQYF

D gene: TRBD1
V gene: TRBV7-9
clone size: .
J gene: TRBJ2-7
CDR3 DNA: TGTGCCAGCAGCTCCGGACAGGTAAATGACGAGCAGTACTTC
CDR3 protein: CASSSGQVNDEQYF

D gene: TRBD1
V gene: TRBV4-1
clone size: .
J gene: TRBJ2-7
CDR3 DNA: TGCGCCAGCAGCCACCCGACAGGGGCCTTCTCCTACGAGCAGTACTTC
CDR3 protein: CASSHPTGAFSYEQYF

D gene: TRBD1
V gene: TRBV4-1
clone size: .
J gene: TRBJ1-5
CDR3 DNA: TGCGCCAGCAGCCAAGATTGGGGGACAGGGTATCAGCCCCAGCATTTT
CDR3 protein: CASSQDWGTGYQPQHF

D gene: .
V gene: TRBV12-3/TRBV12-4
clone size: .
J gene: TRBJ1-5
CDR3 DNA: TGTGCCAGCAGTCCCCGTCGGGGGTCGGATCAGCCCCAGCATTTT
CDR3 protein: CASSPRRGSDQPQHF

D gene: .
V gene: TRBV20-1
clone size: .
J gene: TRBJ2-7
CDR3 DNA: TGCAGTGCTAGAGAGAGGAGTTCCCACGAGCAGTACTTC
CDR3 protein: CSARERSSHEQYF

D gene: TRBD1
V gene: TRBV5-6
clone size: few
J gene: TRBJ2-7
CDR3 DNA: TGTGCCAGCAGCTATATTGACAGGGCCTACGAGCAGTACTTC
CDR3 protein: CASSYIDRAYEQYF

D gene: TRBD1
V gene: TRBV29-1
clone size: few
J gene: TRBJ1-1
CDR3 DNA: TGCAGCGTAGACAGGGGCCCCACCGAAGCTTTCTTT
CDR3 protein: CSVDRGPTEAFF

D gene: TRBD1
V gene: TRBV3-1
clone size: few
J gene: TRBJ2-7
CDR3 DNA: TGTGCCAGCAGCACACGACGGACAGGGTCCTACGAGCAGTACTTC
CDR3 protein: CASSTRRTGSYEQYF